A selection of T cell receptor beta chains follows, all from one sample in a study of T cells after yellow fever vaccination. Using its own MiXCR run on the 5' RACE reads, TCRdb lists one record per CDR3 protein. Among some 340,000 distinct CDR3 sequences listed, roughly 10% were seen once. The sample here was CD4+ T cells sorted from PBMCs, taken 45 days after the yellow fever booster vaccination. The receptors come from a man between 18 and 35 years old who received the YFV17D yellow fever vaccine. Each CDR3 is given with its conserved first and last residue. The D gene is left open where the match is weak. Clone size, where shown, is once, few, many, or a class for clones that have expanded.

j_call v_call d_call clone_size cdr3_aa cdr3_nt
TRBJ2-7 TRBV11-2 TRBD1 NA CASSPGQGAGEQYF TGTGCCAGCAGCCCCGGACAGGGGGCGGGCGAGCAGTACTTC
TRBJ2-7 TRBV7-2 TRBD1 NA CASSLGDRAIYEQYF TGTGCCAGCAGCTTAGGGGACAGGGCGATCTACGAGCAGTACTTC
TRBJ1-2 TRBV7-2 TRBD1 few CASSPGTGGWGYTF TGTGCCAGCAGCCCCGGGACAGGGGGCTGGGGCTACACCTTC
TRBJ1-4 TRBV5-1 NA NA CASSLTVLGEKLFF TGCGCCAGCAGCTTGACAGTCCTTGGGGAAAAACTGTTTTTT
TRBJ1-1 TRBV5-1 NA few CASSSGTPEAFF TGCGCCAGCAGCTCCGGGACGCCGGAAGCTTTCTTT
TRBJ2-7 TRBV12-3/TRBV12-4 NA many CASSRGQSTYEQYF TGTGCCAGCAGTCGCGGACAGTCTACCTACGAGCAGTACTTC
TRBJ2-2 TRBV10-3 TRBD2 NA CAISGGGTGELFF TGTGCCATCAGTGGGGGGGGCACCGGGGAGCTGTTTTTT
TRBJ2-1 TRBV6-5 NA NA CASSYSIPEEQFF TGTGCCAGCAGTTACTCGATCCCTGAGGAGCAGTTCTTC
TRBJ2-1 TRBV12-3/TRBV12-4 NA many CATIKDSYNEQFF TGTGCCACGATAAAGGACAGTTACAATGAGCAGTTCTTC
TRBJ1-1 TRBV3-1 NA NA CASGEGYTEAFF TGTGCCAGCGGGGAGGGGTACACTGAAGCTTTCTTT
TRBJ1-2 TRBV12-3/TRBV12-4 NA many CASSITRQGGYTF TGTGCCAGCAGCATAACCCGTCAGGGTGGCTACACCTTC
TRBJ1-6 TRBV20-1 NA few CSARDRVSPLHF TGCAGTGCTAGAGATCGGGTGTCACCCCTCCACTTT
TRBJ2-3 TRBV4-3 TRBD1 few CASSQVSGQGDTDTQYF TGCGCCAGCAGCCAAGTTTCTGGACAGGGGGACACAGATACGCAGTATTTT
TRBJ1-1 TRBV2 NA few CASGVYIEAFF TGTGCCAGCGGCGTCTACATTGAAGCTTTCTTT
TRBJ2-1 TRBV3-1 NA few CASSQEGLVRNEQFF TGTGCCAGCAGCCAAGAAGGCTTGGTGCGGAATGAGCAGTTCTTC
TRBJ2-7 TRBV5-1 NA many CASSQRASSYEQYF TGCGCCAGCAGCCAGAGGGCTTCCTCCTACGAGCAGTACTTC
TRBJ2-1 TRBV29-1 TRBD1 NA CSALPSRGQGEQFF TGCAGCGCCCTACCGTCCAGGGGGCAAGGTGAGCAGTTCTTC
TRBJ2-2 TRBV6-1 NA NA CASRVLSGELFF TGTGCCAGCAGGGTCCTTTCCGGGGAGCTGTTTTTT
TRBJ1-2 TRBV20-1 NA NA CSATPARLSGYTF TGCAGTGCTACCCCCGCCAGGCTTTCTGGCTACACCTTC
TRBJ1-3 TRBV7-9 NA NA CASSLVSSTNTIYF TGTGCCAGCAGCTTAGTTTCCAGTACGAACACCATATATTTT
TRBJ1-4 TRBV28 NA NA CASRSGSGEKLFF TGTGCCAGCAGGTCCGGGTCCGGGGAAAAACTGTTTTTT
TRBJ2-3 TRBV20-1 NA few CSADFTDTQYF TGCAGTGCCGACTTTACAGATACGCAGTATTTT
TRBJ2-3 TRBV4-3 NA NA CASSQDAPDGTDTQYF TGCGCCAGCAGCCAAGATGCCCCGGACGGCACAGATACGCAGTATTTT
TRBJ1-2 TRBV27 NA NA CASSSSVLTTYYGYTF TGTGCCAGCAGTTCGTCGGTCCTGACAACTTACTATGGCTACACCTTC
TRBJ2-3 TRBV30 NA few CAWSVLTDTQYF TGTGCCTGGAGTGTCCTTACAGATACGCAGTATTTT
TRBJ2-3 TRBV24-1 NA few CATSDRRGADTQYF TGTGCCACCAGTGATAGAAGGGGCGCAGATACGCAGTATTTT
TRBJ2-2 TRBV12-3/TRBV12-4 NA many CASSLSGVVTGELFF TGTGCCAGCAGTTTATCAGGGGTTGTAACCGGGGAGCTGTTTTTT
TRBJ2-5 TRBV15 TRBD2 NA CATSIAGAQETQYF TGTGCCACCAGCATAGCGGGGGCCCAAGAGACCCAGTACTTC
TRBJ1-4 TRBV7-2 NA NA CASSLARDEKLFF TGTGCCAGCAGCTTGGCCCGGGATGAAAAACTGTTTTTT
TRBJ2-2 TRBV6-6 TRBD1 few CASSSQGAGTGELFF TGTGCCAGCAGCTCACAGGGGGCGGGCACCGGGGAGCTGTTTTTT
TRBJ1-1 TRBV7-2 NA few CASSLAPPRGYTEAFF TGTGCCAGCAGCTTAGCCCCCCCCCGGGGGTACACTGAAGCTTTCTTT
TRBJ2-3 TRBV5-1 NA few CASSFWEDTQYF TGCGCCAGCAGCTTTTGGGAGGATACGCAGTATTTT
TRBJ1-2 TRBV11-2 NA few CASSLALSSYGYTF TGTGCCAGCAGCTTAGCCCTCAGTTCCTATGGCTACACCTTC
TRBJ2-1 TRBV6-2/TRBV6-3 NA few CASRASHSYNEQFF TGTGCCAGCAGGGCAAGTCACTCCTACAATGAGCAGTTCTTC
TRBJ2-5 TRBV5-4 NA NA CASSPGGPLQETQYF TGTGCCAGCAGCCCGGGGGGCCCACTCCAAGAGACCCAGTACTTC
TRBJ1-1 TRBV21-1 NA few CASSDSPWGNIGGAFF TGTGCCAGCAGCGACAGCCCGTGGGGAAATATAGGGGGTGCTTTCTTT
TRBJ2-7 TRBV6-6 TRBD1 NA CASSYDRGEGGYEQYF TGTGCCAGCAGTTACGACAGGGGGGAGGGGGGCTACGAGCAGTACTTC
TRBJ2-3 TRBV18 TRBD1 few CASSPGLKGAGTDTQYF TGTGCCAGCTCACCGGGATTAAAGGGGGCGGGCACAGATACGCAGTATTTT
TRBJ2-3 TRBV5-1 TRBD2 many CASSLGGGAADTQYF TGCGCCAGCAGCTTAGGCGGGGGGGCAGCAGATACGCAGTATTTT
TRBJ2-3 TRBV18 TRBD2 few CASSPLLAGGPGTDTQYF TGTGCCAGCTCACCACTCCTAGCGGGGGGGCCGGGCACAGATACGCAGTATTTT
TRBJ2-5 TRBV4-3 NA NA CASSQSGTRETQYF TGCGCCAGCAGCCAGTCTGGGACGAGGGAGACCCAGTACTTC
TRBJ2-5 TRBV12-3/TRBV12-4 NA many CASVSYNQETQYF TGTGCCAGCGTCTCCTATAACCAAGAGACCCAGTACTTC
TRBJ2-1 TRBV5-1 TRBD2 NA CASRTEAGGFTDEQFF TGCGCCAGCAGGACGGAAGCGGGGGGCTTTACGGATGAGCAGTTCTTC
TRBJ2-5 TRBV4-1 NA few CASSQVLAETQYF TGCGCCAGCAGCCAGGTCCTAGCAGAGACCCAGTACTTC
TRBJ2-3 TRBV5-1 TRBD2 NA CASSGAGGSRTDTQYF TGCGCCAGCAGCGGTGCGGGGGGGAGCCGAACAGATACGCAGTATTTT
TRBJ1-1 TRBV5-1 TRBD1 NA CASGGQEGTEAFF TGCGCCAGCGGGGGACAGGAAGGGACTGAAGCTTTCTTT
TRBJ2-5 TRBV5-1 NA NA CASSPGARGQETQYF TGCGCCAGCAGCCCGGGGGCCAGGGGGCAAGAGACCCAGTACTTC
TRBJ2-5 TRBV24-1 NA NA CATSDLTGVETQYF TGTGCCACCAGTGATTTGACCGGGGTGGAGACCCAGTACTTC
TRBJ1-1 TRBV7-9 TRBD1 many CASSPQGGTEAFF TGTGCCAGCAGCCCACAGGGGGGGACTGAAGCTTTCTTT
TRBJ2-7 TRBV20-1 TRBD1 few CSARYRGWGYEQYF TGCAGTGCTAGATACAGGGGCTGGGGATACGAGCAGTACTTC
TRBJ2-3 TRBV12-3/TRBV12-4 TRBD2 many CASSLSSGGRDTQYF TGTGCCAGCAGTTTGTCTAGCGGGGGACGGGATACGCAGTATTTT
TRBJ1-2 TRBV5-1 NA NA CASSITNGGYTF TGCGCCAGCAGCATAACAAACGGTGGCTACACCTTC
TRBJ1-1 TRBV28 NA NA CASRQFTVSGRNSPRSDTEAFF TGTGCCAGCAGGCAGTTTACTGTTTCAGGGAGGAACAGCCCCCGGTCGGACACTGAAGCTTTCTTT
TRBJ2-2 TRBV11-2 NA few CASSPGLGYTGELFF TGTGCCAGCAGTCCGGGACTTGGATACACCGGGGAGCTGTTTTTT
TRBJ2-2 TRBV24-1 NA few CATQLSGDTGELFF TGTGCCACCCAGCTTTCAGGGGACACCGGGGAGCTGTTTTTT
TRBJ2-7 TRBV5-1 TRBD1 many CASSMTGSYEQYF TGCGCCAGCAGCATGACAGGGTCCTACGAGCAGTACTTC
TRBJ2-6 TRBV6-5 NA few CASHSTIGANVLTF TGTGCCAGCCATTCCACCATTGGGGCCAACGTCCTGACTTTC
TRBJ1-1 TRBV4-1 TRBD1 NA CASSLRQGRYGTEAFF TGCGCCAGCAGCCTCCGACAGGGGAGGTACGGCACTGAAGCTTTCTTT
TRBJ2-1 TRBV12-3/TRBV12-4 TRBD2 NA CASSPAASSGVLGEQFF TGTGCCAGCAGTCCGGCGGCTTCTAGCGGGGTCCTGGGGGAGCAGTTCTTC